Shown below are 17 T cell receptor beta chains from a single sample sequenced in a study of T cells in narcolepsy. This table comes from immunoSEQ multiplex PCR, and its TCRdb copy is limited to in-frame clones, with some not included. The repertoire holds roughly 12,000 clones, with approximately 94% as singletons. Sequenced sample: CD45RA- memory CD4+ T cells from PBMCs. The receptors stem from a human donor with narcolepsy.

The rearrangement joins TRBV5-1 to TRBJ2-7; D not resolved. The CDR3 loop spans 15 amino acids. The V gene's germline CDR1 is SGHRS and CDR2 YFSETQ. V was clipped by 4 bases and J by 2 bases, with 16 bases between them. In DNA form, the CDR3 reads TGCGCCAGCAGCCTGGACCCTGCCTGGCCCTACGAGCAGTACTTC. It is translated as CASSLDPAWPYEQYF.

The table lists this clone with a count of one. V is TRBV7-2 and J is TRBJ2-4, with 9 bases identical to TRBD1. CDR3 size: 14 residues. In germline, CDR1 is SGHTA, CDR2 FQGNSA. The junction had 6 bases not matched to a gene; V was cut back by 5 bases and J by 7 bases. This CDR3 is CASSHWDRANIQYF. As DNA, the CDR3 is TGTGCCAGCAGCCACTGGGACAGGGCGAACATTCAGTACTTC.

The chain combines TRBV5-4 with TRBJ2-5; TRBD1 aligns across 8 bases. The CDR3 is 15 amino acids. Germline V CDR1 and CDR2: SGHNT, YYREEE (reference sequence). The J segment lost 5 bases and the V segment lost 4 bases, leaving 10 bases of the junction unmatched. The CDR3, as DNA: TGTGCCAGCAGCGGAGAGGACAGGGTCTGGGAGACCCAGTACTTC. Encoded protein: CASSGEDRVWETQYF.

V gene TRBV6-5 combines with J gene TRBJ1-1, with a weak D call TRBD1 (5 bases). V lost 0 bases, J lost 4 bases, and 12 bases lay in between. The CDR3 spans 15 residues. Germline V CDR1 and CDR2: MNHEY, SVGAGI. For the CDR3, the DNA is TGTGCCAGCAGTTACTCCAGGGAGAGGGGCACTGAAGCTTTCTTT. Residues: CASSYSRERGTEAFF.

J is TRBJ1-1 and V is TRBV19, with D unresolved. From germline, CDR1 is LNHDA and CDR2 SQIVND (reference sequence). V shed 8 bases and J shed 4 bases, with 14 bases lying between them. The CDR3 totals 13 residues. The chain's CDR3 is CASRGSAGTEAFF. CDR3 sequence (DNA): TGTGCCAGTCGGGGTTCGGCGGGCACTGAAGCTTTCTTT.

This rearrangement joins TRBV11-3 to TRBJ1-1, with D possibly matching TRBD1 (6 bases). Germline V gives CDR1 SGHNT, CDR2 YENEEA. This CDR3 comprises 15 residues. The V end was cut by 5 bases, the J end by 2 bases, with 15 bases between. The CDR3 sequence: CASSPTVGANTEAFF. The CDR3 coding sequence is TGTGCCAGCAGCCCGACAGTGGGGGCAAACACTGAAGCTTTCTTT.

The chain links TRBV10-3 to TRBJ1-4; D may be TRBD1 (6 bases). With 6 bases removed from V and 3 bases from J, the gap between germline ends came to 11 bases. This CDR3 is built from 14 residues. Germline assignment: CDR1 ENHRY and CDR2 SYGVKD. The CDR3 sequence is CAISRDTSNEKLFF. CDR3 bases: TGTGCCATCAGCCGGGACACCTCTAATGAAAAACTGTTTTTT.

This chain uses TRBV5-1 with TRBJ1-5; a weak D match, TRBD1 (5 bases). V lost 3 bases and J lost 3, with 7 bases in between. The CDR3 is made up of 13 amino acids. Per germline, CDR1 SGHRS and CDR2 YFSETQ. CDR3 loop: CASSWGDNQPQHF. CDR3 nucleotides: TGCGCCAGCAGCTGGGGGGACAATCAGCCCCAGCATTTT.

This chain's CDR3 is CASSTRTGPRTEAFF. In DNA form, the CDR3 reads TGTGCCAGCAGTACCCGGACAGGACCCCGCACTGAAGCTTTCTTT. This chain links TRBV27 with TRBJ1-1, with 7 positions matching TRBD1. Germline CDR1 MNHEY, CDR2 SMNVEV (reference sequence). Germline trimming cut 5 bases from V and 4 bases from J; bases unmatched to any gene: 10. This CDR3 has 15 residues.

This chain uses TRBV6-5 with TRBJ2-5; perhaps TRBD1 as D (6 bases). Germline CDR1 MNHEY, CDR2 SVGAGI. The CDR3 has 15 amino acids. V was shortened by 5 bases and J by 5 bases, with 18 bases between the two germline ends. CDR3 region: CASSPTQGIGETQYF. The CDR3 nucleotides are TGTGCCAGCAGTCCAACGCAGGGGATAGGGGAGACCCAGTACTTC.

The rearrangement uses TRBV19 and TRBJ1-2; D uncertain. Trimming took 6 bases from V and 3 from J, leaving 11 bases between them. CDR3 size: 13 residues. The germline V gene encodes CDR1 LNHDA and CDR2 SQIVND (reference sequence). CDR3 sequence (DNA): TGTGCCAGTAGAGAACTGGCGGACTATGGCTACACCTTC. This sequence encodes CASRELADYGYTF.

J is TRBJ2-2 and V is TRBV6-1; 7 bases are a match to TRBD2. The V gene's germline CDR1 is MNHNS and CDR2 SASEGT. This CDR3 is built from 14 residues. V lost 8 bases and J lost 1; bases outside the gene matches: 4. The CDR3 protein is CASDLAVNTGELFF. CDR3 DNA: TGTGCCAGCGATCTAGCGGTGAACACCGGGGAGCTGTTTTTT.

The chain carries TRBV14 and TRBJ2-1, with TRBD1 matching over 8 bases. Germline assignment: CDR1 SGHDN and CDR2 FVKESK. This CDR3 has 13 amino acids. With 1 base clipped from V and 10 bases from J, the junction kept 3 bases outside the gene matches. The CDR3 region has the DNA TGTGCCAGCAGCCAAGGCCGACAGGGGGAGCAGTTCTTC. Encoded protein: CASSQGRQGEQFF.

The chain recombines TRBV5-4 with TRBJ2-3; TRBD2 matches at 8 bases. The CDR3 covers 16 residues. J lost 0 bases, V lost 1 base, and 4 bases had no gene match. Germline V gives CDR1 SGHNT, CDR2 YYREEE (reference sequence). The CDR3 protein is CASSLYSGTSTDTQYF. The DNA for the CDR3 is TGTGCCAGCAGCTTGTATAGCGGGACTAGCACAGATACGCAGTATTTT.

V and J are TRBV6-1 and TRBJ1-1; D ambiguous. Germline V gene data show CDR1 as MNHNS and CDR2 as SASEGT. The CDR3 has 12 amino acids. For the CDR3, the DNA is TGTGCGGTGACGGGGATAGCCACTGAAGCTTTCTTT. Protein product: CAVTGIATEAFF.

The chain employs TRBV5-1 and TRBJ1-1; D is perhaps TRBD1 (6 bases). There are 16 residues in the CDR3. Trimming removed 4 bases at V and 5 bases at J, with 21 bases between. Germline V gene lookup returns CDR1 SGHRS and CDR2 YFSETQ. CDR3 residues: CASSPGGTGRQTEAFF. The CDR3 DNA reads TGCGCCAGCAGCCCGGGGGGAACAGGGCGGCAAACTGAAGCTTTCTTT.

The chain recombines TRBV11-3 with TRBJ2-5; the D gene could be TRBD1 or TRBD2 (5 bases each). CDR1 is SGHNT, CDR2 YENEEA, per germline. The ends were cut back, 5 bases at V and 9 bases at J, with 19 bases in the middle. This CDR3 comprises 14 residues. CDR3 in DNA: TGTGCCAGCAGCCCAGGGACCGAGGGTTTTGCCCAGTACTTC. It translates to CASSPGTEGFAQYF.